One sample yielded the 19 T cell receptor beta chains listed below, sequenced in a study of radiotherapy plus CTLA-4 blockade in lung cancer (dated by TCRdb to the late 2010s). Libraries were built with the immunoSEQ multiplex PCR assay. The immuneACCESS repertoire file appears here via TCRdb, limited to in-frame rearrangements. These files lack a portion of the clones; in checked studies, under half of the deficit traces to unresolved V genes, and the cause of the others is not known. In all, the sample holds about 51,000 clones, and 75% to 80% of those were seen once. Of the sample, approximately 2.5% falls within the top ten clones. This specimen was peripheral blood, taken from a patient treated with radiotherapy plus ipilimumab. The receptors derive from a human donor with non-small cell lung cancer whose response to radiotherapy plus ipilimumab could not be evaluated.

By frequency in the sample, this clone is medium-sized. The chain recombines TRBV2 with TRBJ1-6; 7 nucleotides agree with TRBD1. CDR1 is SNHLY, CDR2 FYNNEI, per germline. Trimming cost V 1 base and J 10 bases; bases outside gene matches: 4. The CDR3 contains 14 residues. The CDR3 DNA reads TGTGCCAGCAGTGAAGGGACGACAGGGTCACCCCTCCACTTT. Its translation is CASSEGTTGSPLHF.

V is TRBV30 and J is TRBJ1-2, with a weak D call TRBD1 (5 bases). Germline V gives CDR1 GTSNPN, CDR2 SVGIG (reference sequence). This CDR3 region has 12 residues. Trimming stripped 2 bases from V and 4 bases from J, with 8 bases between. As DNA, the CDR3 is TGTGCCTGGAGTACGGGGGGCTATGGCTACACCTTC. This codes for CAWSTGGYGYTF.

The chain employs TRBV7-2 and TRBJ1-5, with a weak D call TRBD1 (6 bases). Germline CDR1 and CDR2: SGHTA and FQGNSA. The CDR3 is made up of 15 amino acids. Trimming took off 1 base at V and 4 bases at J, with 11 bases between the two ends. CDR3 residues: CASSLVQGPNQPQHF. The CDR3 bases are TGTGCCAGCAGCTTAGTACAGGGCCCTAATCAGCCCCAGCATTTT.

The V and J genes are TRBV9 and TRBJ2-5; the match to TRBD2 covers 12 bases. Trimming removed 4 bases from V and 1 base from J; junction bases left unmatched: 11. The CDR3 is 18 residues long. The germline gives CDR1 SGDLS, CDR2 YYNGEE. The CDR3 DNA sequence: TGTGCCAGCAGCCTCCTAGCGGGAGGGCCCCAAACCCAAGAGACCCAGTACTTC. It specifies CASSLLAGGPQTQETQYF.

The chain employs TRBV7-2 and TRBJ2-7; 8 bases match TRBD2. The V gene's germline CDR1 is SGHTA and CDR2 FQGNSA. J gave up 4 bases and V 1 base, and 9 bases lay outside the gene matches. The CDR3 is 16 residues long. Written as DNA, the CDR3 is TGTGCCAGCAGCTTAGGGGGCGGCGGGAGGAATTACGAGCAGTACTTC. This codes for CASSLGGGGRNYEQYF.

The chain carries TRBV11-2 and TRBJ1-1, with 8 nucleotides matching TRBD1. This CDR3 contains 16 residues. V gave up 4 bases and J gave up 5 bases; unmatched junction bases: 12. Germline V gene lookup returns CDR1 SGHAT and CDR2 FQNNGV. The CDR3 reads CASSSRLQGGGTEAFF. The CDR3, as DNA: TGTGCCAGCAGCTCTCGGCTACAGGGGGGCGGGACTGAAGCTTTCTTT.

This clone was seen a handful of times. V and J are TRBV7-8 and TRBJ2-7; a possible D gene is TRBD1 (6 bases). Trimming left V 1 base short and J 6 bases short, with 10 bases between. Germline V gene lookup returns CDR1 SGHVS and CDR2 FQNEAQ. This CDR3 region has 13 residues. The CDR3 here is CASSLGQDLEQYF. Here the CDR3 DNA reads TGTGCCAGCAGCTTAGGACAGGACCTCGAGCAGTACTTC.

The chain has TRBV28 and TRBJ1-4; D is perhaps TRBD1 (6 bases). V dropped 6 bases and J dropped 7 bases, with 18 bases sitting between them. Germline loops: CDR1 MDHEN, CDR2 SYDVKM. The length of the CDR3 is 15 residues. The CDR3 region has the DNA TGTGCCAGCAGGCGAACTCAGGGGACCCGTGAAAAACTGTTTTTT. Protein sequence: CASRRTQGTREKLFF.

The chain combines TRBV19 with TRBJ2-7; 8 bases map to TRBD1. The trim removed 4 bases at V and 4 bases at J, leaving 6 bases unmatched. CDR3 length: 14 residues. Germline V gene lookup returns CDR1 LNHDA and CDR2 SQIVND (reference sequence). This CDR3 is CASSSSNRGYEQYF. The CDR3 bases are TGTGCCAGTAGTAGTTCGAACAGGGGGTACGAGCAGTACTTC.

The V gene is TRBV5-1, the J gene TRBJ2-5, with D perhaps matching TRBD1 (6 bases). V was pared by 4 bases and J by 5 bases, with 15 bases between. The germline gives CDR1 SGHRS, CDR2 YFSETQ. The CDR3 length is 14 residues. CDR3 bases: TGCGCCAGCAGCCTGATACAGGGTTTGGAGACCCAGTACTTC. Encoded protein: CASSLIQGLETQYF.

The chain employs TRBV7-9 and TRBJ2-2; 8 bases line up with TRBD2. Germline CDR1 and CDR2: SEHNR and FQNEAQ (reference sequence). Unmatched junction bases numbered 6, after V lost 7 bases and J lost 2 bases. There are 15 residues in the CDR3. The CDR3 sequence: CASIISGINTGELFF. The CDR3 nucleotides are TGTGCCAGCATCATTAGCGGGATAAACACCGGGGAGCTGTTTTTT.

The chain recombines TRBV5-1 with TRBJ2-1; 8 bases are a match to TRBD2. The length of the CDR3 is 16 residues. Germline V gives CDR1 SGHRS, CDR2 YFSETQ. The trim removed 0 bases at V and 8 bases at J, leaving 10 bases unmatched. CDR3 nucleotide sequence: TGCGCCAGCAGCTTGGTGGGGCGGGAGGCGTCGGATGAGCAGTTCTTC. This sequence encodes CASSLVGREASDEQFF.

This chain connects TRBV25-1 to TRBJ1-5; 8 bases fit TRBD1. V gave up 11 bases and J gave up 0 bases; unmatched junction bases: 12. Germline-derived CDR1 and CDR2 are MGHDK and SYGVNS. The length of the CDR3 is 16 residues. CDR3 coding DNA: TGTGCCGGTCCGGGACAGGCGATTAATAGCAATCAGCCCCAGCATTTT. It translates to CAGPGQAINSNQPQHF. Variable domain in full (rest from reference TRBV25-1 and TRBJ1-5): EADIYQTPRYLVIGTGKKITLECSQTMGHDKMYWYQQDPGMELHLIHYSYGVNSTEKGDLSSESTVSRIRTEHFPLTLESARPSHTSQYLCAGPGQAINSNQPQHFGDGTRLSIL.

This chain uses TRBV9 with TRBJ2-2; 12 nucleotides line up with TRBD2. The ends lost 0 bases at V and 0 bases at J; junction bases unmatched: 0. The CDR3 covers 17 residues. The germline V gene encodes CDR1 SGDLS and CDR2 YYNGEE. DNA for the CDR3: TGTGCCAGCAGCGTAGCTAGCGGGAGGGCGAACACCGGGGAGCTGTTTTTT. Translated, it gives CASSVASGRANTGELFF.

The chain combines TRBV25-1 with TRBJ1-1; possibly TRBD1 for D (5 bases). In germline, CDR1 is MGHDK, CDR2 SYGVNS. The CDR3 is 15 amino acids. With 3 bases removed from V and 4 bases from J, the gap between germline ends came to 15 bases. CDR3 loop: CASSDPAGVSTEAFF. CDR3 nucleotides: TGTGCCAGCAGTGACCCCGCGGGGGTCAGCACTGAAGCTTTCTTT. Full variable domain (missing parts from reference TRBV25-1 and TRBJ1-1): EADIYQTPRYLVIGTGKKITLECSQTMGHDKMYWYQQDPGMELHLIHYSYGVNSTEKGDLSSESTVSRIRTEHFPLTLESARPSHTSQYLCASSDPAGVSTEAFFGQGTRLTVV.

The chain carries TRBV19 and TRBJ2-2; tentative D call: TRBD1 (6 bases). Germline V lookup: CDR1 LNHDA, CDR2 SQIVND (reference sequence). Deletions cut 5 bases from V and 5 bases from J, with 12 bases between. This CDR3 is 14 amino acids long. Here the CDR3 reads CASSWAGETGELFF. The CDR3 nucleotides are TGTGCCAGTAGTTGGGCAGGGGAAACCGGGGAGCTGTTTTTT.

This clone occurred a few times. This chain uses TRBV4-3 with TRBJ2-1, with D possibly TRBD2 on 5 matching bases. The CDR3 is made up of 14 amino acids. V was cut by 3 bases and J by 6 bases, with 12 bases left in between. CDR1 LGHNA and CDR2 YSLEER come from the germline V gene. CDR3 loop: CASSQELESNEQFF. The CDR3 region has the DNA TGCGCCAGCAGCCAGGAACTAGAGAGCAATGAGCAGTTCTTC.

This chain links TRBV19 with TRBJ1-3, with 8 bases fitting TRBD1. The germline gives CDR1 LNHDA, CDR2 SQIVND (reference sequence). Trimming removed 9 bases from V and 3 bases from J; junction bases left unmatched: 7. The CDR3 is 14 residues long. As DNA, the CDR3 is TGTGCCAGCCTCCAGGGGGCTTTTGGAAACACCATATATTTT. Translating gives CASLQGAFGNTIYF.

The CDR3 DNA reads as TGTGCCAGCCGGAATCAGCCCCAGCATTTT. Protein: CASRNQPQHF. The chain links TRBV27 to TRBJ1-5; D remains ambiguous. The CDR3 totals 10 residues. Trimming stripped 8 bases from V and 4 bases from J, with 3 bases between. Per germline, CDR1 MNHEY and CDR2 SMNVEV (reference sequence).